Each of the 27 T cell receptor beta chains below was sequenced from the same sample in a study of blood T cells in healthy people across ages. Next came a second PCR, run for about 6 to 12 cycles, which used a sample-barcoded 5' primer along with a J-beta primer mix. One entry per CDR3 protein, called by TCRdb with MiXCR from the 5' RACE reads. The sample shows hundreds of thousands of distinct CDR3 sequences, about 20% of them seen only once. Sequencing was carried out using blood. All receptors come from a man in his 70s in good health.

Notes on this clonotype: A junction boundary mismatches the germline segment, possibly from a read error. The chain joins TRBV2 to TRBJ2-1, with 9 bases that match TRBD1. Germline V gene data show CDR1 as SNHLY and CDR2 as FYNNEI. The CDR3 loop spans 15 amino acids. CDR3 region: CASSVTGGTYSEQFF. Here the CDR3 DNA reads TGTGCCAGCAGTGTAACAGGGGGCACCTACAGTGAGCAGTTCTTC.

This clonotype was picked up a small number of times. The V gene is TRBV5-1, the J gene TRBJ1-2; perhaps TRBD1 as D (6 bases). CDR3 size: 15 residues. Trimming stripped 0 bases from V and 8 bases from J, with 17 bases between. In germline, CDR1 is SGHRS, CDR2 YFSETQ. In DNA form, the CDR3 reads TGCGCCAGCAGCTTGGGACAGGTGTCCTCTCGGGGCTACACCTTC. Its protein is CASSLGQVSSRGYTF.

There are a few counts of this clonotype. The chain uses TRBV10-3 and TRBJ2-7; D might be TRBD1 (5 bases). Germline V lookup: CDR1 ENHRY, CDR2 SYGVKD. The CDR3 runs to 11 residues. V was clipped by 6 bases and J by 8 bases, with 11 bases between them. The CDR3 nucleotides read TGTGCCATCAGATCGGACAAGAAGCAGTACTTC. This gives the protein CAIRSDKKQYF.

The chain uses TRBV28 and TRBJ2-6, with D perhaps being TRBD1 or TRBD2 (6 bases each). This CDR3 spans 18 amino acids. Trimming took 1 base from V and 0 from J, leaving 13 bases between them. Germline lookup yields CDR1 MDHEN and CDR2 SYDVKM. The CDR3 sequence: CASSLFWRGTSGANVLTF. The DNA of the CDR3 is TGTGCCAGCAGTTTATTTTGGAGGGGGACCTCTGGGGCCAACGTCCTGACTTTC.

At least ten counts were recorded for this clonotype. V usage is TRBV4-3 and J usage is TRBJ2-4; TRBD2 might be the D (5 bases). The CDR3 loop spans 15 amino acids. CDR1 LGHNA and CDR2 YSLEER come from the germline V gene. V shed 1 base and J shed 0 bases, with 7 bases lying between them. This chain's CDR3 is CASSQGGLAKNIQYF. As DNA, the CDR3 is TGCGCCAGCAGCCAAGGAGGACTAGCCAAAAACATTCAGTACTTC.

The chain uses TRBV7-2 and TRBJ2-5; tentatively, D is TRBD1 (6 bases). This CDR3 has 14 amino acids. Germline loops: CDR1 SGHTA, CDR2 FQGNSA. Trimming left V 4 bases short and J 2 bases short, with 11 bases between. For the CDR3, the DNA is TGTGCCAGCAGCTATCAGGGGACGCAAGAGACCCAGTACTTC. Amino acid sequence: CASSYQGTQETQYF.

The chain uses TRBV7-2 and TRBJ1-1, with TRBD1 matching over 7 bases. The CDR3 is made up of 11 amino acids. J gave up 11 bases and V 5 bases, and 5 bases lay outside the gene matches. Germline-derived CDR1 and CDR2 are SGHTA and FQGNSA. CDR3 nucleotide sequence: TGTGCCAGCAGCCCTGACAGGGTTGCTTTCTTT. Translated: CASSPDRVAFF.

This clonotype was counted a few times. This chain links TRBV7-7 with TRBJ2-5, with D possibly matching TRBD1 (6 bases). Germline-derived CDR1 and CDR2 are SSHAT and FNYEAQ (reference sequence). The CDR3 spans 16 residues. V lost 1 base, J lost 2 bases, and 14 bases lay in between. The CDR3 sequence: CASSLGMGHPQETQYF. Here the CDR3 DNA reads TGTGCCAGCAGCTTAGGGATGGGACATCCACAAGAGACCCAGTACTTC.

The chain is built from TRBV7-8 and TRBJ2-5, with a weak D call TRBD1 (8 bases). The J call is uncertain, as TRBJ2-7 better fits the DNA end. The length of the CDR3 is 15 residues. Germline V lookup: CDR1 SGHVS, CDR2 FQNEAQ. CDR3 amino acids: CASSLRTGREYEQYV. The DNA for the CDR3 is TGTGCCAGCAGCTTACGGACAGGGAGGGAGTACGAGCAGTACGTC.

The rearrangement uses TRBV19 and TRBJ1-4; 7 positions match TRBD1. The germline CDR1 and CDR2 sequences are LNHDA and SQIVND (reference sequence). The CDR3 runs to 14 residues. V was clipped by 5 bases and J by 7 bases; unmatched bases: 7. CDR3: CASSFTGDIEKLFF. In DNA form, the CDR3 reads TGTGCCAGTAGTTTCACAGGGGATATTGAAAAACTGTTTTTT.

This clonotype was detected a few times. The CDR3 DNA sequence: TGTGCCAGCAGCCCGCGGGGTAATTTCGATGAGCAGTTCTTC. It yields the protein CASSPRGNFDEQFF. V gene TRBV14 combines with J gene TRBJ2-1; tentative D call: TRBD2 (6 bases). Trimming cost V 4 bases and J 8 bases, with 15 bases left between them. This CDR3 has 14 residues. The germline V gene has CDR1 SGHDN and CDR2 FVKESK.

The CDR3 sequence is CASSQSFYEQYF. Written as DNA, the CDR3 is TGTGCCAGCAGCCAGTCTTTTTACGAGCAGTACTTC. This chain uses TRBV11-2 with TRBJ2-7; no clear D. Deletions cut 5 bases from V and 4 bases from J, with 9 bases between. This CDR3 is 12 amino acids long. Germline values: CDR1 SGHAT, CDR2 FQNNGV.

This clonotype was counted between two and nine times. The V gene is TRBV6-5, the J gene TRBJ2-3; 10 bases map to TRBD1. Germline V gives CDR1 MNHEY, CDR2 SVGAGI. The CDR3 sequence is 15 residues long. With V trimmed by 3 bases and J by 4 bases, 4 bases remained unmatched. The CDR3 DNA is TGTGCCAGCAGTTATCTGGACAGGGGGGCAGATACGCAGTATTTT. It specifies CASSYLDRGADTQYF.

The V and J genes are TRBV6-1 and TRBJ2-7; possibly TRBD2 for D (6 bases). Looked up from germline, CDR1 is MNHNS and CDR2 is SASEGT. The CDR3 sequence is 14 residues long. Trimming removed 8 bases from V and 9 bases from J, with 23 bases in between. CDR3 DNA: TGTGCCAGCTCTGACCCTGGGGGGTTTCCCGGGCAGTACGTC. Translated: CASSDPGGFPGQYV.

This clonotype was counted only a few times. CDR3 sequence: CASSQAVSTDTQYF. As DNA, the CDR3 is TGCGCCAGCAGCCAAGCGGTTAGCACAGATACGCAGTATTTT. V and J are TRBV5-1 and TRBJ2-3, with D possibly being TRBD2 (5 bases). The CDR3 length is 14 residues. The ends were cut back, 4 bases at V and 0 bases at J, with 9 bases in the middle. Germline V lookup: CDR1 SGHRS, CDR2 YFSETQ.

The chain links TRBV12-5 to TRBJ2-1; D is undetermined. The V end was cut by 2 bases, the J end by 6 bases, with 5 bases between. The CDR3 consists of 12 residues. CDR1 and CDR2 (germline): LGHNT, FRNRAP. The CDR3 loop is CASGLSSNEQFF. For the CDR3, the DNA is TGTGCTAGTGGTTTGTCGTCCAATGAGCAGTTCTTC.

V gene TRBV7-2 combines with J gene TRBJ2-6; a weak D match, TRBD1 (5 bases). Trimming left V 5 bases short and J 2 bases short, with 10 bases between. The CDR3 loop spans 15 amino acids. Germline V CDR1 and CDR2: SGHTA, FQGNSA. The CDR3 DNA is TGTGCCAGCAGCCCGTCGACAGCTGGGGCCAACGTCCTGACTTTC. This encodes CASSPSTAGANVLTF. Supplemented by reference TRBV7-2 and TRBJ2-6, the full variable domain reads GAGVSQSPSNKVTEKGKDVELRCDPISGHTALYWYRQSLGQGLEFLIYFQGNSAPDKSGLPSDRFSAERTGGSVSTLTIQRTQQEDSAVYLCASSPSTAGANVLTFGAGSRLTVL.

This clonotype was counted between two and nine times. This chain links TRBV20-1 with TRBJ2-2, with a tentative D call TRBD1 (5 bases). Trimming left V 5 bases short and J 4 bases short, with 11 bases between. This CDR3 is built from 13 residues. Germline V gives CDR1 DFQATT, CDR2 SNEGSKA (reference sequence). In DNA form, the CDR3 reads TGCAGTGCTTCCGACAGTGGCACCGGGGAGCTGTTTTTT. This gives the protein CSASDSGTGELFF.

This clonotype was counted only a few times. The chain couples TRBV4-1 to TRBJ2-5, with TRBD2 as a possible D gene (6 bases). The closer fit of TRBJ2-7 to the DNA end suggests the J call may be wrong. The CDR3 totals 15 residues. CDR1 is MGHRA, CDR2 YSYEKL, per germline. CDR3 loop: CASSAVGGITYEQYF. The DNA for the CDR3 is TGCGCCAGCAGCGCGGTGGGGGGAATAACCTACGAGCAGTACTTC.

This clonotype was counted ten times or more. The rearrangement links TRBV20-1 to TRBJ1-1; TRBD1 aligns across 7 bases. This CDR3 spans 14 amino acids. V lost 6 bases to trimming and J lost 1 base; unmatched junction nucleotides: 8. Germline V gives CDR1 DFQATT, CDR2 SNEGSKA (reference sequence). This CDR3 reads CSAGRQGQNTEAFF. The CDR3 DNA follows: TGCAGTGCCGGCCGACAGGGACAGAACACTGAAGCTTTCTTT.

Here the CDR3 reads CASSLTEGAWGYTF. CDR3 in DNA: TGCGCCAGCAGCTTGACGGAGGGGGCTTGGGGCTACACCTTC. This rearrangement joins TRBV5-1 to TRBJ1-2; 7 bases align to TRBD1. The junction had 8 bases not matched to a gene; V was cut back by 1 base and J by 8 bases. Germline loops: CDR1 SGHRS, CDR2 YFSETQ. This CDR3 has 14 amino acids.

This clonotype was observed at least ten times. The CDR3 region is CASSRRLAAYQETQYF. DNA for the CDR3: TGTGCCAGCAGCCGCCGACTAGCGGCTTACCAAGAGACCCAGTACTTC. The chain recombines TRBV7-9 with TRBJ2-5; the match to TRBD2 covers 9 bases. J lost 0 bases, V lost 5 bases, and 7 bases had no gene match. Germline V gene data show CDR1 as SEHNR and CDR2 as FQNEAQ (reference sequence). The CDR3 is 16 amino acids.

This chain connects TRBV6-5 to TRBJ2-5; D remains unclear. There are 13 residues in the CDR3. Trimming took 6 bases from V and 2 from J, leaving 10 bases between them. CDR1 is MNHEY and CDR2 is SVGAGI in the germline V gene. The CDR3 coding sequence is TGTGCCAGCAGGACGGCAGGACAAGAGACCCAGTACTTC. It encodes CASRTAGQETQYF.

This clonotype occurred a few times. The chain uses TRBV6-5 and TRBJ2-6; D not certain. The V and J ends lost 2 bases and 0 bases respectively, with 14 bases between them. The CDR3 has 18 amino acids. Per germline, CDR1 MNHEY and CDR2 SVGAGI. Written as DNA, the CDR3 is TGTGCCAGCAGTTACGGGGTTTCAGGACCCTCTGGGGCCAACGTCCTGACTTTC. This codes for CASSYGVSGPSGANVLTF.

In its sample, this clonotype was seen a few times. The chain couples TRBV25-1 to TRBJ2-7, with 7 bases aligning to TRBD1. Germline CDR1 reads MGHDK; CDR2 reads SYGVNS. The CDR3 runs to 16 residues. V shed 4 bases and J 9 bases; nucleotides not matched to a gene: 18. The CDR3 sequence is CASSGTGTDHAPGQYF. In nucleotides, the CDR3 is TGTGCCAGCAGTGGAACCGGGACAGACCATGCGCCGGGGCAGTACTTC.

With respect to this clonotype: As the CDR3 is not closed by the conserved phenylalanine or tryptophan, this likely results from a read error. The chain joins TRBV28 to TRBJ2-7; 7 nucleotides line up with TRBD2. The CDR3 sequence is 17 residues long. From germline, CDR1 is MDHEN and CDR2 SYDVKM. The CDR3 nucleotides read TGCGCCAGCAGTTCCCCAGCGGCTAGCGGAAGCTCCTACGAGCAGTACTCC. It is translated as CASSSPAASGSSYEQYS.

This sequence joins TRBV20-1 and TRBJ2-1, with a possible D match to TRBD2 (6 bases). V lost 6 bases to trimming and J lost 0 bases, with 12 bases between them. CDR3 length: 14 residues. Germline lookup yields CDR1 DFQATT and CDR2 SNEGSKA (reference sequence). CDR3 coding DNA: TGCAGTGCCCCCCGGACTAACTCCTACAATGAGCAGTTCTTC. This codes for CSAPRTNSYNEQFF.